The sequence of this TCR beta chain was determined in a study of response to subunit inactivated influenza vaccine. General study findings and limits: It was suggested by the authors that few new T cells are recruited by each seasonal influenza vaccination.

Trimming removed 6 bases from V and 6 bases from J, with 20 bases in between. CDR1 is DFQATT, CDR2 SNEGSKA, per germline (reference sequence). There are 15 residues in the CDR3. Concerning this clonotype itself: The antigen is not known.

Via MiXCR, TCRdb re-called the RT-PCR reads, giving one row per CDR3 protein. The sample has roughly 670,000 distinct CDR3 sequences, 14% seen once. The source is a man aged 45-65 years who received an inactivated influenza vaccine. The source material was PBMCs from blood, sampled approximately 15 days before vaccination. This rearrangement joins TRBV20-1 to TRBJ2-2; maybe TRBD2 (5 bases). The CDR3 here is CSAPSYSGRAGELFF. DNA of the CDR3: TGCAGTGCGCCGAGCTACAGCGGAAGGGCCGGGGAGCTGTTTTTT.